This T cell receptor (beta chain) was identified during a study of CD8+CD57+ T cells in acquired aplastic anemia. Study-level results: Patients and healthy controls showed no significant CD8+ Simpson's diversity difference.

At least ten counts were recorded for this clonotype. Antigen specificity is unknown. The junction had 3 bases not matched to a gene; V was cut back by 5 bases and J by 5 bases. The CDR3 is 14 amino acids. TCR beta VDJ combinations and CDR3 sequences were profiled from genomic DNA. TCRdb reprocessed the reads via MiXCR and lists one record per CDR3 protein. The sample has 120,000 or so distinct CDR3 sequences, around 48% seen once. Sequenced sample: sorted CD4+, CD8+, or CD8+CD57+ T cells (not recorded which) from PBMCs. This receptor was taken from a human donor in good health, serving as a control. The J gene is TRBJ2-1, the V gene TRBV12-3 or TRBV12-4; 10 positions agree with TRBD1. The CDR3 bases are TGTGCCAGCAGTCGGACAGGGGGTCACAATGAGCAGTTCTTC. Translated, it gives CASSRTGGHNEQFF.